This TCR beta chain was documented in a study of T cell responses to AZD1222 COVID-19 vaccine (dated by TCRdb to about 2021). Regarding the complete study: A total of more than 230 trial participants underwent TCR sequencing, of whom 200 to 220 received two doses of AZD1222 and 26 received two doses of the MenACWY control vaccine. Trial participants were enrolled by age into subgroups of 18-55, 56-69 and 70-plus years, and around 150, 28 and 57 TCR-sequenced participants, respectively, were included in these subgroups.

The investigation overall reported the following: Spike-specific TCR breadth and depth rose significantly after two AZD1222 doses compared with day 0 and with MenACWY recipients. The vaccine-associated CD4 TCRs covered the entire spike protein, and the dominant responses fell in regions 160-218 and 743-854. Reportedly, almost half of the unique spike-specific TCRs recognized epitopes lying outside the regions that are mutated in the B.1.351 and B.1.1.7 variants. No day 14 peak-response samples were available, so repertoires were characterized only after the peak T cell response. In the small 56-69-year group, the increase in depth fell short of significance, most likely because of low power. Conclusions about previously exposed vaccinees were limited because only six AZD1222 recipients were SARS-CoV-2 seropositive at baseline. Participants were mostly white British and included more females than males, and it was suggested by the authors that clonal diversity may have been underestimated.

The CDR3 regions of human TCRbeta chains were analyzed by immunosequencing. On the authors' methods: Repertoire TCRs were matched against a reference library of SARS-CoV-2-specific TCRs generated with the MIRA antigen-specificity platform. Breadth meant the fraction of unique TCRs that were SARS-CoV-2-associated, whereas depth meant the fraction of total T cells that were SARS-CoV-2-associated. Using the MIRA data, each spike-specific TCR was mapped to the spike region that the TCR reacts to and placed in a CD4 or CD8 class. Log10-transformed breadth and depth values were compared by one-way ANOVA with Sidak's multiple comparisons tests. In its TCRdb copy, this immuneACCESS table keeps in-frame sequences only and misses some clones. Where compared with another copy, unresolved V genes explain less than half of these, and the others have no known cause. That table furnishes V, J and clone size, whereas the DNA furnished D and trimming. Recorded for this sample are under 200,000 clones; 88% of them occurred a single time. The top ten clonotypes cover roughly a quarter of the sample.

This sample's time point label indicates: about 28 days (+/-7) after the second vaccine dose. AZD1222 recipients with second doses at about 4 weeks or about 12 weeks were pooled, because spike-specific TCR depth and breadth did not differ between schedules. Vaccinee samples came from UK trials COV001 and COV002, including a single-blind randomized controlled phase 2/3 trial of AZD1222 (ChAdOx1 nCoV-19) in healthy adults. Trial participant PBMC samples were collected at day 0 and day 28 after the second dose for TCRbeta chain sequencing. In regard to this clone: This receptor's antigen is unknown. No much larger clonotype is one base removed from it; base qualities were not supplied.

The receptor comes from an adult who received the AZD1222 COVID-19 vaccine. The input for sequencing was peripheral blood, taken 28 days after the second AZD1222 dose.

The CDR3 here reads CAISEGSTVGTDTQYF. The DNA is TGTGCCATCAGTGAGGGGTCTACCGTTGGCACAGATACGCAGTATTTT. Here the chain combines TRBV10-3 and TRBJ2-3, with no reliable assignment of the D segment. V gives up 2 bases and J gives up 1 base, and the segment between their germline ends measures 13 bases. Per the germline V gene, ENHRY is the CDR1 and SYGVKD is the CDR2. The CDR3 starts with the cysteine, ends with the phenylalanine, and has 16 residues. The entry retains the CDR3 DNA only, 48 bases that are in frame from base 1.